Reported below is one T cell receptor (beta chain). This specimen belongs to a study of T cells in pancreatic ductal adenocarcinoma. This table comes from immunoSEQ multiplex PCR, and its TCRdb copy is limited to in-frame clones, with some not included. The sample carries under 5,000 clones, around four fifths recorded once. The selected patients with pancreatic ductal adenocarcinoma had surgery but no neoadjuvant therapy. The clonotype comes from a human donor with pancreatic ductal adenocarcinoma. The donor label of this sample is uncertain. Sequenced material: pancreatic tumor tissue.

CDR3 coding DNA: TGTGCCAGCAGTGATACCTTAAGGGGCTCCTACGAGCAGTACTTC. It encodes CASSDTLRGSYEQYF. V usage is TRBV28 and J usage is TRBJ2-7; tentative D call: TRBD1 (5 bases). The CDR3 has 15 residues. Per germline, CDR1 MDHEN and CDR2 SYDVKM. V was trimmed by 5 bases and J by 0 bases, leaving 14 bases between them.